In its sample, the clone carrying this T cell receptor beta chain was seen many times. Its antigen is currently unknown. The data stem from a study of T cells in Graves' hyperthyroidism and ophthalmopathy. Looking at the study overall: The blood sample was taken at first diagnosis, before treatment began.

Regions amplified from RNA transcripts were the TCR beta CDR3 regions. In the first-round RT-PCR of the TCR CDR3, the HTBI primer set was used. Using its own MiXCR run on the multiplex PCR reads, TCRdb lists one record per CDR3 protein. The sample has 410,000 or so distinct CDR3 sequences; roughly 15% are singletons. Study findings and constraints: Within blood appeared most thyroid clonotypes that had expanded above 0.001.

Ophthalmopathy in the patients scored at least 3 on Clinical Activity Score and at least 4 on NOSPECS grade, lasting under 3 months. Fresh 10 ml peripheral blood yielded PBMCs. Germline loops: CDR1 SGHRS, CDR2 YFSETQ. Trimming cost V 6 bases and J 3 bases, with 12 bases left between them. The CDR3 contains 14 residues. The chain joins TRBV5-1 to TRBJ2-2; D uncertain. Input material: blood. The TCR was taken from a young man with Graves' ophthalmopathy. The CDR3, as DNA: TGCGCCAGCACCGGCCCCGAATACACCGGGGAGCTGTTTTTT. This encodes CASTGPEYTGELFF.